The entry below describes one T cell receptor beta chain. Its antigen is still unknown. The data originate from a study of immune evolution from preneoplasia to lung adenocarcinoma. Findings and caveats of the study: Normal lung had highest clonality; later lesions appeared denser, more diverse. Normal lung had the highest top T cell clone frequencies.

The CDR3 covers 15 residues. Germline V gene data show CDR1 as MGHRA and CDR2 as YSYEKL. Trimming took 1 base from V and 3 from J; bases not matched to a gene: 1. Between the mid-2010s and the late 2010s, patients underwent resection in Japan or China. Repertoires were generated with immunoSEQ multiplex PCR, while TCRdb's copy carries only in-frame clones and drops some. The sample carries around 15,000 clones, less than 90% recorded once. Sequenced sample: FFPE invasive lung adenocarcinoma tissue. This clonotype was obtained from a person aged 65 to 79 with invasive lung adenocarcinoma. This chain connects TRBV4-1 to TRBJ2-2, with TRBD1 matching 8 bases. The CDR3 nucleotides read TGCGCCAGCAGCCAAGTGGACAGGGACACCGGGGAGCTGTTTTTT. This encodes CASSQVDRDTGELFF.